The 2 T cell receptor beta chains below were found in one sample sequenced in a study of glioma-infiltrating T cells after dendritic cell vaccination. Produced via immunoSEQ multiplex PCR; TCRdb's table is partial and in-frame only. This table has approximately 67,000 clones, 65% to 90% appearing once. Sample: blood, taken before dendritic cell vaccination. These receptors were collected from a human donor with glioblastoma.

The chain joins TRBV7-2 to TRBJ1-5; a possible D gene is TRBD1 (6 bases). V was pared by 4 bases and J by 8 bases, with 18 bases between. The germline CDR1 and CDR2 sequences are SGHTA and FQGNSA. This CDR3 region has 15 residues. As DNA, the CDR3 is TGTGCCAGCAGCTCCCGAGGGGGTTTCGATGAGCCCCAGCATTTT. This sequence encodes CASSSRGGFDEPQHF.

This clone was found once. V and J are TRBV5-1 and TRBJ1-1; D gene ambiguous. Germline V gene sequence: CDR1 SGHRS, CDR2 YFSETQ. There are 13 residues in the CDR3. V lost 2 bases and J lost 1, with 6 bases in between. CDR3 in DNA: TGCGCCAGCAGCTTATCACAGAACACTGAAGCTTTCTTT. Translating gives CASSLSQNTEAFF. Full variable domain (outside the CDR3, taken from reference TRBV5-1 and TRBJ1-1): KAGVTQTPRYLIKTRGQQVTLSCSPISGHRSVSWYQQTPGQGLQFLFEYFSETQRNKGNFPGRFSGRQFSNSRSEMNVSTLELGDSALYLCASSLSQNTEAFFGQGTRLTVV.